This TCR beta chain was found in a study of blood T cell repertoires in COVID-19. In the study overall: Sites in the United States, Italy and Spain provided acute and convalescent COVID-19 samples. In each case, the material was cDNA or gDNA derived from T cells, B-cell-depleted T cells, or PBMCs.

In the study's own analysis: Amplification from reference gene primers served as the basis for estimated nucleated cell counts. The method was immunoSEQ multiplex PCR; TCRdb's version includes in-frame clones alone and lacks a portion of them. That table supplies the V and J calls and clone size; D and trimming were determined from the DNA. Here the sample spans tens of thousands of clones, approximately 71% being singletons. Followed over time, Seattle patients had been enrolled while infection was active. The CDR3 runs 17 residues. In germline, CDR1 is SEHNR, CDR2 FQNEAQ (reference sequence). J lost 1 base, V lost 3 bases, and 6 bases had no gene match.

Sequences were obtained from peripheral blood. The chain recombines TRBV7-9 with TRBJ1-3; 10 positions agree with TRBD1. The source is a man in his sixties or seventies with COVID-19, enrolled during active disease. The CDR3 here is CASSFPWTGGSGNTIYF. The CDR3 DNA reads TGTGCCAGCAGCTTTCCCTGGACAGGGGGGTCTGGAAACACCATATATTTT.